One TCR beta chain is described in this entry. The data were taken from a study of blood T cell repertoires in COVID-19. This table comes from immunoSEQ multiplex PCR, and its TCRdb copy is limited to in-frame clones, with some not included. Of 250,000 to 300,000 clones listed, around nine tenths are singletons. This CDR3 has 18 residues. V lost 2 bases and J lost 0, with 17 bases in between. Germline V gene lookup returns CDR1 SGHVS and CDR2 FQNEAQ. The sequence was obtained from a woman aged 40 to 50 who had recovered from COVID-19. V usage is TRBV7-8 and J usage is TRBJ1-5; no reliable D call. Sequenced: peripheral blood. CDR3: CASSLTIFPTDSNQPQHF. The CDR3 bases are TGTGCCAGCAGCTTAACTATTTTCCCGACGGATAGCAATCAGCCCCAGCATTTT.